This record looks at one T cell receptor beta chain sequence and its context. Its antigen is unidentified. Germline lookup yields CDR1 MNHEY and CDR2 SMNVEV (reference sequence). The germline V and J ends were trimmed by 4 bases and 2 bases, with 6 bases remaining between them. The CDR3 has 13 amino acids. TCRdb analysed the reads with MiXCR anew, one entry per CDR3 protein. The sample consists of about 920,000 distinct CDR3 sequences, about a third of them appearing once. The data were obtained in a study of T cell repertoires in cytomegalovirus infection. Study-wide context: The authors used CMV epitopes that were HLA-C-restricted (recently identified) and HLA-B-restricted (well studied).

The material was cultured CD8+ T cells from PBMCs, obtained from culture after CMV antigen stimulation. The chain uses TRBV27 and TRBJ2-1; the D is unclear. This clonotype was sampled from a human donor in good health (CMV status not recorded). Some clones in this sample may be carry-over from other donors' samples. The CDR3 sequence is CASSSPTYNEQFF. The CDR3 nucleotides read TGTGCCAGCAGTTCCCCGACCTACAATGAGCAGTTCTTC.